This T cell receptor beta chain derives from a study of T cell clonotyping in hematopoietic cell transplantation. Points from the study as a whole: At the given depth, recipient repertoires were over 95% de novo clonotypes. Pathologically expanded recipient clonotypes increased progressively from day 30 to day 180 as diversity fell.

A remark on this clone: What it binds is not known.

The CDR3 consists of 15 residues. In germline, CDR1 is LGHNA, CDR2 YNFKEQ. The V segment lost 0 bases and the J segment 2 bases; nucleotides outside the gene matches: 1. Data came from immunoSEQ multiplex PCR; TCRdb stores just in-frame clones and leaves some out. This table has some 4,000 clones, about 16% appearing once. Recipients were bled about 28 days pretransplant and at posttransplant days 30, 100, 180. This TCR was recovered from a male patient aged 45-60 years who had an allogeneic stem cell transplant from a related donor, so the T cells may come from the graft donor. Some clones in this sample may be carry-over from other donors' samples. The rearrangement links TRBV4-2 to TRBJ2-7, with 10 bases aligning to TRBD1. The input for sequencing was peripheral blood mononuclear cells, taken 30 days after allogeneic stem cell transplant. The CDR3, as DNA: TGTGCCAGCAGCCAAGACGGGACAGGGGCCTACGAGCAGTACTTC. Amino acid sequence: CASSQDGTGAYEQYF.